The 27 T cell receptor beta chains in this list originate from one sample, sequenced in a study of T-cell memory formation after mild COVID-19. TCRdb called the 5' RACE reads again in MiXCR, with one record for every CDR3 protein. The table lists roughly 450,000 distinct CDR3 sequences, around a sixth of them singletons, with over 9% in the top ten. The sample consisted of PBMCs or a T cell subset sorted from them (not recorded which). The receptors come from an adult woman who had mild COVID-19 (a few samples of this study predate the infection). Cell type and time point are not known.

Only a few counts were recorded for this clonotype. The chain carries TRBV21-1 and TRBJ2-7; the D call in the table, TRBD1, was not verified against the DNA. TRBV21-1 is flagged as a pseudogene. This CDR3 comprises 18 residues. CDR3 sequence: CASSNPPICDGSSYEQYF. In DNA, the CDR3 is TGTGCCAGCAGCAATCCCCCCATATGTGACGGTAGCTCCTACGAGCAGTACTTC.

There are a few counts of this clonotype. The chain is built from TRBV12-3 or TRBV12-4 and TRBJ2-5; the D is unclear. V dropped 3 bases and J dropped 1 base, with 15 bases sitting between them. This CDR3 comprises 16 residues. This CDR3 reads CASSFRSWSAQETQYF. The CDR3 region has the DNA TGTGCCAGCAGTTTCCGTTCATGGTCGGCCCAAGAGACCCAGTACTTC.

This clonotype was detected only a few times. The V and J genes are TRBV7-9 and TRBJ2-3, with 12 nucleotides matching TRBD2. The germline V gene has CDR1 SEHNR and CDR2 FQNEAQ (reference sequence). With V trimmed by 0 bases and J by 2 bases, 3 bases remained unmatched. The CDR3 loop spans 17 amino acids. The CDR3 is CASSLARTSGNTDTQYF. The CDR3 DNA reads as TGTGCCAGCAGCTTAGCGAGGACTAGCGGGAACACAGATACGCAGTATTTT.

The chain is built from TRBV20-1 and TRBJ2-7, with D perhaps matching TRBD1 (6 bases). CDR3 length equals 15 residues. V gave up 3 bases and J gave up 4 bases, with 19 bases separating them. Per the germline V gene, CDR1 is DFQATT and CDR2 is SNEGSKA (reference sequence). The CDR3 sequence: CSARLTLLGGYEQYF. The CDR3 DNA follows: TGCAGTGCTAGGTTGACCCTCCTAGGGGGTTACGAGCAGTACTTC.

This clonotype turned up a few times. The chain employs TRBV4-1 and TRBJ2-1; TRBD2 matches at 8 bases. Trimming at V came to 0 bases and at J to 12 bases, leaving 7 bases not matched to a gene. This CDR3 contains 14 residues. The germline gives CDR1 MGHRA, CDR2 YSYEKL. CDR3: CASSQDPRGGWQFF. The CDR3, as DNA: TGCGCCAGCAGCCAAGACCCCCGGGGGGGTTGGCAGTTCTTC.

The chain carries TRBV5-1 and TRBJ1-2, with no clear D. The CDR3 runs 13 residues. Trimming removed 0 bases at V and 4 bases at J, with 7 bases between. Germline CDR1 is SGHRS and CDR2 is YFSETQ. CDR3 sequence (DNA): TGCGCCAGCAGCTTGGAGTCCTTCTATGGCTACACCTTC. It encodes CASSLESFYGYTF.

This clonotype was detected only a few times. The chain employs TRBV6-6 and TRBJ2-3, with 7 positions matching TRBD1. Germline V lookup: CDR1 MNHNY, CDR2 SVGAGI (reference sequence). This CDR3 has 17 residues. Losses at the gene ends were 6 bases for V and 0 bases for J; bases not matched to a gene: 12. The CDR3 here is CASRPITGTASTDTQYF. The CDR3 DNA reads TGTGCCAGCAGGCCTATTACCGGGACAGCGAGCACAGATACGCAGTATTTT.

For the CDR3, the DNA is TGTGCCAGTAGTACAAGACAGGGGAGCTATGGCTACACCTTC. This encodes CASSTRQGSYGYTF. The chain is built from TRBV19 and TRBJ1-2, with TRBD1 identical over 8 bases. CDR1 LNHDA and CDR2 SQIVND come from the germline V gene (reference sequence). The CDR3 has 14 amino acids. The J segment lost 4 bases and the V segment lost 4 bases, leaving 5 bases of the junction unmatched.

The chain links TRBV7-6 to TRBJ2-7; the D is unclear. V gave up 5 bases and J gave up 7 bases, with 12 bases separating them. Germline CDR1 is SGHVS and CDR2 is FNYEAQ. The CDR3 extends over 12 amino acids. The CDR3 reads CASSLLDAEQYF. CDR3 DNA: TGTGCCAGCAGCCTCTTAGATGCAGAGCAGTACTTC.

This clonotype was detected only a few times. J is TRBJ2-1 and V is TRBV16; D is uncertain. CDR1 is KGHSY and CDR2 is FQNENV in the germline V gene. This CDR3 is 12 amino acids long. The V gene lost 0 bases and the J gene lost 5 bases, with 2 bases spanning the gap. CDR3 in DNA: TGTGCCAGCAGCCAATCCCACAATGAGCAGTTCTTC. Translating gives CASSQSHNEQFF.

Comment on this clonotype: An end of the junction differs from the germline gene, which may be a read error. The chain employs TRBV10-3 and TRBJ1-2, with 7 bases lining up with TRBD1. CDR1 and CDR2 (germline): ENHRY, SYGVKD. The CDR3 contains 13 residues. The CDR3 spells CDISLDRELGYTF. DNA of the CDR3: TGTGACATCAGTCTTGACAGGGAGTTGGGCTACACCTTC.

This clonotype was detected only a few times. V and J are TRBV24-1 and TRBJ2-1; TRBD1 might be the D (5 bases). The germline gives CDR1 KGHDR, CDR2 SFDVKD. V lost 4 bases, J lost 5 bases, and 17 bases lay in between. The CDR3 loop spans 16 amino acids. CDR3 nucleotides: TGTGCCACCAGTGACCCCGGCAGGGTCAACGACAATGAGCAGTTCTTC. Its protein product is CATSDPGRVNDNEQFF.

There are a few counts of this clonotype. J is TRBJ1-2 and V is TRBV6-1, with 8 bases lining up with TRBD1. Germline lookup yields CDR1 MNHNS and CDR2 SASEGT. Trimming took 6 bases from V and 8 from J; bases not matched to a gene: 8. This CDR3 is built from 13 residues. CDR3 coding DNA: TGTGCCAGCAGGAAGACAGGGGTCGTAGGCTACACCTTC. Translating gives CASRKTGVVGYTF.

The rearrangement uses TRBV7-9 and TRBJ2-3; D not certain. The germline gives CDR1 SEHNR, CDR2 FQNEAQ (reference sequence). The CDR3 has 12 amino acids. The V end lost 4 bases, the J end lost 6 bases, and 8 bases lay between the germline ends. As DNA, the CDR3 is TGTGCCAGCAGCTATCGATGGGATACGCAGTATTTT. Encoded protein: CASSYRWDTQYF.

Only a few counts were recorded for this clonotype. The chain uses TRBV3-1 and TRBJ2-7; D is uncertain. Looked up from germline, CDR1 is LGHDT and CDR2 is YNNKEL (reference sequence). Trimming left V 1 base short and J 7 bases short, with 17 bases between. This CDR3 contains 15 residues. In nucleotides, the CDR3 is TGTGCCAGCAGCCAAGGTCAACGCCATCTGGGAGAGCAGTACTTC. Translating gives CASSQGQRHLGEQYF.

V gene TRBV9 combines with J gene TRBJ1-3; D is undetermined. Trimming took 4 bases from V and 0 from J, leaving 11 bases between them. This CDR3 has 15 residues. The germline V gene encodes CDR1 SGDLS and CDR2 YYNGEE. CDR3 nucleotide sequence: TGTGCCAGCAGCCAAGACGGGAACTCTGGAAACACCATATATTTT. Amino acids: CASSQDGNSGNTIYF. The variable domain in full, completed from reference TRBV9 and TRBJ1-3, reads DSGVTQTPKHLITATGQRVTLRCSPRSGDLSVYWYQQSLDQGLQFLIQYYNGEERAKGNILERFSAQQFPDLHSELNLSSLELGDSALYFCASSQDGNSGNTIYFGEGSWLTVV.

The chain has TRBV7-9 and TRBJ1-1; 7 bases map to TRBD1. The CDR3 consists of 16 residues. V lost 4 bases to trimming and J lost 1 base; unmatched junction nucleotides: 9. Germline CDR1 reads SEHNR; CDR2 reads FQNEAQ (reference sequence). The CDR3 is CASSSGETGENTEAFF. In DNA form, the CDR3 reads TGTGCCAGCAGCTCCGGGGAAACAGGGGAGAACACTGAAGCTTTCTTT.

This clonotype was seen only a few times. This chain joins TRBV11-2 and TRBJ2-1, with D maybe TRBD2 (5 bases). V was clipped by 0 bases and J by 6 bases, with 12 bases between them. Germline V gene data show CDR1 as SGHAT and CDR2 as FQNNGV. This CDR3 is built from 15 residues. CDR3 nucleotides: TGTGCCAGCAGCTTAGATCAGTGGGGAGTCAATGAGCAGTTCTTC. Its protein is CASSLDQWGVNEQFF.

This clonotype was seen a handful of times. This chain joins TRBV6-5 and TRBJ2-1, with 11 bases fitting TRBD2. This CDR3 spans 15 amino acids. The germline CDR1 and CDR2 sequences are MNHEY and SVGAGI. The junction had 4 bases not matched to a gene; V was cut back by 5 bases and J by 4 bases. The CDR3 DNA follows: TGTGCCAGCAGTCAGTCTAGCGGGAGGTACAATGAGCAGTTCTTC. Translating it yields CASSQSSGRYNEQFF.

This clonotype was counted between two and nine times. With a much larger clone just one base away, this may be a read error. The chain is built from TRBV12-3 or TRBV12-4 and TRBJ2-3; D remains unclear. Trimming took off 3 bases at V and 5 bases at J, with 3 bases between the two ends. The CDR3 runs 11 residues. The CDR3 DNA is TGTGCCAGCAGTTTTGGAGATACGCAGTATTTT. Residues: CASSFGDTQYF.

The chain joins TRBV5-1 to TRBJ1-1, with TRBD1 matching over 7 bases. CDR1 is SGHRS, CDR2 YFSETQ, per germline. Losses at the gene ends were 6 bases for V and 4 bases for J; bases not matched to a gene: 9. CDR3 length equals 14 residues. CDR3 region: CASTRDSTSTEAFF. The CDR3 coding sequence is TGCGCCAGCACCCGGGACAGTACCTCCACTGAAGCTTTCTTT.

The chain has TRBV6-5 and TRBJ2-3; D is unclear. This CDR3 is 15 amino acids long. Germline loops: CDR1 MNHEY, CDR2 SVGAGI. The V end was cut by 2 bases, the J end by 5 bases, with 14 bases between. The CDR3 reads CASSYARRWGDTQYF. The DNA for the CDR3 is TGTGCCAGCAGTTACGCTAGGAGATGGGGAGATACGCAGTATTTT.

This clonotype was counted only a few times. The chain is built from TRBV12-3 or TRBV12-4 and TRBJ2-5; D gene unclear. Trimming left V 3 bases short and J 5 bases short, with 10 bases between. The CDR3 loop spans 13 amino acids. The CDR3 spells CASSFGSRETQYF. The CDR3 DNA is TGTGCCAGCAGTTTTGGGTCGAGGGAGACCCAGTACTTC.

The rearrangement links TRBV6-1 to TRBJ2-2; 10 nucleotides match TRBD1. Germline CDR1 MNHNS, CDR2 SASEGT. V was pared by 5 bases and J by 4 bases, with 4 bases of the junction left unmatched. The CDR3 is 15 residues long. The CDR3 region is CASSTRDRGTGELFF. The CDR3 bases are TGTGCCAGCAGTACCCGGGACAGGGGCACCGGGGAGCTGTTTTTT.

This clonotype came up a few times. The V and J genes are TRBV4-2 and TRBJ1-6; 8 nucleotides match TRBD1. With V trimmed by 0 bases and J by 9 bases, 4 bases remained unmatched. This CDR3 contains 15 residues. Per the germline V gene, CDR1 is LGHNA and CDR2 is YNFKEQ. CDR3 sequence: CASSQDGTGTSPLHF. The CDR3 DNA sequence: TGTGCCAGCAGCCAAGACGGGACAGGTACTTCACCCCTCCACTTT.

This clonotype was picked up a small number of times. The V call is TRBV4-2, the J call TRBJ2-7, with TRBD2 matching 13 bases. CDR1 is LGHNA and CDR2 is YNFKEQ in the germline V gene. This CDR3 is built from 21 residues. Unmatched junction bases numbered 18, after V lost 4 bases and J lost 0 bases. The CDR3 DNA reads as TGTGCCAGCAGCCTTTACCCCGGGACTAGCGGGGCCCAAGGAAGCTCCTACGAGCAGTACTTC. Translation: CASSLYPGTSGAQGSSYEQYF.

This clonotype was counted a single time. The rearrangement joins TRBV3-1 to TRBJ2-1; no clear D. Between the trimmed V and J ends, which lost 0 bases and 0 bases, there was a span of 9 bases. This CDR3 comprises 16 residues. The germline gives CDR1 LGHDT, CDR2 YNNKEL (reference sequence). The CDR3 loop reads CASSQELLSSYNEQFF. The CDR3 nucleotides are TGTGCCAGCAGCCAAGAACTGCTGAGCTCCTACAATGAGCAGTTCTTC.